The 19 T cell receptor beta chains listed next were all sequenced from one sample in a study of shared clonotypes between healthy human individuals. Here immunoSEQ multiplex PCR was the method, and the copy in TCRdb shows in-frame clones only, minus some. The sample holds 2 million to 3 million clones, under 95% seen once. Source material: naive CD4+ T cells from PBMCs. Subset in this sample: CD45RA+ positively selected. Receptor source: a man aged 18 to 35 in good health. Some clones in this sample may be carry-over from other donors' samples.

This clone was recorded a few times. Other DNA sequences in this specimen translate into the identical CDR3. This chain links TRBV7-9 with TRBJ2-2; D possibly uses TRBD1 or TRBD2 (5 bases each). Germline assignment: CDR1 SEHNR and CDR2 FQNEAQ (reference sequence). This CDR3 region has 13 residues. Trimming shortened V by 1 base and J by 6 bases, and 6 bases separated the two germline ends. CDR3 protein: CASSLVGAGELFF. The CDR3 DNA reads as TGTGCCAGCAGCTTAGTGGGGGCCGGGGAGCTGTTTTTT.

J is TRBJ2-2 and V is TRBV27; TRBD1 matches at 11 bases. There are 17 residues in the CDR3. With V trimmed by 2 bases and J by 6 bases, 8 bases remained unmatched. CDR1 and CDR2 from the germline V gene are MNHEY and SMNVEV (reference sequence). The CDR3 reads CASSLRDRGKLPGELFF. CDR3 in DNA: TGTGCCAGCAGTTTACGGGACAGGGGGAAGCTTCCCGGGGAGCTGTTTTTT.

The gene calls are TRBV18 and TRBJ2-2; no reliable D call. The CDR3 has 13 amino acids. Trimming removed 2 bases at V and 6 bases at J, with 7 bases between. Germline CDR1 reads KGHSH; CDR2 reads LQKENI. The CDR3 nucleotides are TGTGCCAGCTCACCAGTCCGTCCCGGGGAGCTGTTTTTT. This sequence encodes CASSPVRPGELFF.

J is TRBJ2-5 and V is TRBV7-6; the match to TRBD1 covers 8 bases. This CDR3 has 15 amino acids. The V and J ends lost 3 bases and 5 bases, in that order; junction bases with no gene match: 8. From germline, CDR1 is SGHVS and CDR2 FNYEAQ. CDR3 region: CASSFRTGSAETQYF. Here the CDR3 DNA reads TGTGCCAGCAGCTTTAGGACAGGGTCGGCGGAGACCCAGTACTTC.

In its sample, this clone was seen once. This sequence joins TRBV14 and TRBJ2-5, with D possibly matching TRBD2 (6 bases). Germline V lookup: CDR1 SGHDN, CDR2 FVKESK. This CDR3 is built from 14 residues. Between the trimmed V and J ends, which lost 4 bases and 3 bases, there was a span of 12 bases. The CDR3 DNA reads TGTGCCAGCAGCCCGGGAGTGAGAAAAGAGACCCAGTACTTC. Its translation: CASSPGVRKETQYF.

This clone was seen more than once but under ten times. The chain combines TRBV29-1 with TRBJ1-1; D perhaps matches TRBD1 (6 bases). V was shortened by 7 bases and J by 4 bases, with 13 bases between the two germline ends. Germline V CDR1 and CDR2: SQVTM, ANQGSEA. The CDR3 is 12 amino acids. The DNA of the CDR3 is TGCAGCGGCGGAAGGGGGGGCACTGAAGCTTTCTTT. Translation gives CSGGRGGTEAFF.

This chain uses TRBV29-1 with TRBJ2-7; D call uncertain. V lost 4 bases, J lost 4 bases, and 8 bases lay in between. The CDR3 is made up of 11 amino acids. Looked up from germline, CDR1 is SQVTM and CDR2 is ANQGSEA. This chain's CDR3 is CSVGGRYEQYF. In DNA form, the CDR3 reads TGCAGCGTTGGGGGAAGATACGAGCAGTACTTC.

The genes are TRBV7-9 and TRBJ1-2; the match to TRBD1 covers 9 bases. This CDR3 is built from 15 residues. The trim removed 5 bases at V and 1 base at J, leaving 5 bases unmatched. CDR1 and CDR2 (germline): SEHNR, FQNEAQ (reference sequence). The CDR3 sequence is CASSIGTGRNYGYTF. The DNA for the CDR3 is TGTGCCAGCAGCATTGGGACAGGGCGTAACTATGGCTACACCTTC. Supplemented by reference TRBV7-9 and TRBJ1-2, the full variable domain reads DTGVSQNPRHKITKRGQNVTFRCDPISEHNRLYWYRQTLGQGPEFLTYFQNEAQLEKSRLLSDRFSAERPKGSFSTLEIQRTEQGDSAMYLCASSIGTGRNYGYTFGSGTRLTVV.

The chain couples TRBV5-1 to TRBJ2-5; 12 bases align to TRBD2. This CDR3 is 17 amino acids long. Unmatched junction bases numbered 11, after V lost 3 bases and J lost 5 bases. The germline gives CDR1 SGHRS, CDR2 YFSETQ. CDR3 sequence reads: CASSSRTSGTRGETQYF. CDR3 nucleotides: TGCGCCAGCAGCTCCCGGACTAGCGGGACACGGGGGGAGACCCAGTACTTC.

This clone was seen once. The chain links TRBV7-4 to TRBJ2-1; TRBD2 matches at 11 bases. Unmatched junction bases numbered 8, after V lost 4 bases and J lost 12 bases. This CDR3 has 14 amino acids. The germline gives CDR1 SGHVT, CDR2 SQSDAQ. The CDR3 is CASSSPTSGRGQFF. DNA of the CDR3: TGTGCCAGCAGCTCCCCTACTAGCGGGAGAGGGCAGTTCTTC.

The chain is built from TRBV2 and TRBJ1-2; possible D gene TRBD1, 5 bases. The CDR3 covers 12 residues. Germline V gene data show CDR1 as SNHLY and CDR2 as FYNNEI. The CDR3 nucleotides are TGTGCAGGCGGGGGATCGGCCTATGGCTACACCTTC. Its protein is CAGGGSAYGYTF.

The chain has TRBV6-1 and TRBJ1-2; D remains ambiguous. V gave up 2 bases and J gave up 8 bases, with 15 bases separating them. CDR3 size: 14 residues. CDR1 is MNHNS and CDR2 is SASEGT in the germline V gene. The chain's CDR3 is CASSEQDSLGGYTF. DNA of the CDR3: TGTGCCAGCAGTGAACAGGACTCCTTGGGAGGCTACACCTTC.

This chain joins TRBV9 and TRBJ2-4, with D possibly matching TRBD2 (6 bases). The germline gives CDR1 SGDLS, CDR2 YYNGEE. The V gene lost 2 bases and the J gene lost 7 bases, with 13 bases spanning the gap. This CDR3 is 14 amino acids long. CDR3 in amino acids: CASSVEGSWNIQYF. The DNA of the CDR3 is TGTGCCAGCAGCGTGGAGGGTAGCTGGAACATTCAGTACTTC.

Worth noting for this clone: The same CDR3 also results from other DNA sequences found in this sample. The CDR3, as DNA: TGTGCCAGCAGCTTTGGCGGGACGGGCGAGCAGTACTTC. It encodes CASSFGGTGEQYF. This rearrangement joins TRBV5-4 to TRBJ2-7, with D maybe TRBD2 (6 bases). From germline, CDR1 is SGHNT and CDR2 YYREEE (reference sequence). Trimming removed 2 bases from V and 6 bases from J, with 12 bases in between. The CDR3 has 13 amino acids.

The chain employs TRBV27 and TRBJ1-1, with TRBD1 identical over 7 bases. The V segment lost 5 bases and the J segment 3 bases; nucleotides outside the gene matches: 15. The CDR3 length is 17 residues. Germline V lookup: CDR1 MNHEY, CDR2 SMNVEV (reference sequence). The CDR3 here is CASSPLGVKGGYTEAFF. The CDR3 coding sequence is TGTGCCAGCAGTCCCCTTGGTGTTAAAGGGGGCTACACTGAAGCTTTCTTT.

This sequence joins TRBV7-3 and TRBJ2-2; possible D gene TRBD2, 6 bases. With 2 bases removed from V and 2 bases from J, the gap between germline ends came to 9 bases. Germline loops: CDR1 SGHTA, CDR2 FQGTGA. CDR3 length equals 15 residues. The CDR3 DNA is TGTGCCAGCAGCTTACTCGGGAGTAACACCGGGGAGCTGTTTTTT. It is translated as CASSLLGSNTGELFF.

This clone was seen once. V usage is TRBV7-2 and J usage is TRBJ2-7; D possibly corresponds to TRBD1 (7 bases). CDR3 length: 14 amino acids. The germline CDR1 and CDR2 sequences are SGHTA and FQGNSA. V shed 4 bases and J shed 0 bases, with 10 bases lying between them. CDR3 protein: CASSWGDSSYEQYF. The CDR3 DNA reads TGTGCCAGCAGCTGGGGGGACAGCTCCTACGAGCAGTACTTC.

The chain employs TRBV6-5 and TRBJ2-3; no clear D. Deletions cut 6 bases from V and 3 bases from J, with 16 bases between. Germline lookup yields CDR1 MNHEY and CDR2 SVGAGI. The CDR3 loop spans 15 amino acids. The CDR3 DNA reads TGTGCCAGCAGATCTAGTCCCGACGTTACAGATACGCAGTATTTT. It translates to CASRSSPDVTDTQYF.

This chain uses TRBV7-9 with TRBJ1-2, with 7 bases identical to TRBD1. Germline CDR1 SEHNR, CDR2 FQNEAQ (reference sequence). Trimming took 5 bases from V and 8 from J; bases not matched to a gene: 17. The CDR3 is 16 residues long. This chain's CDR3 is CASSQGGTRGSFGYTF. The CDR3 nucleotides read TGTGCCAGCAGCCAAGGGGGAACCAGGGGGTCTTTCGGCTACACCTTC.